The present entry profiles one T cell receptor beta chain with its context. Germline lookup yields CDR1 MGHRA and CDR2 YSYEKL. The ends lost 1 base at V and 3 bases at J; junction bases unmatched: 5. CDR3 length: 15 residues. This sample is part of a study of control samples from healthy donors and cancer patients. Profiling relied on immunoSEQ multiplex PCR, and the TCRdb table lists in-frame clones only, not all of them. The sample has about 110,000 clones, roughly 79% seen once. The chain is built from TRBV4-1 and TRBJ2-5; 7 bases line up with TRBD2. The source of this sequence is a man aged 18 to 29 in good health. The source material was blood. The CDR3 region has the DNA TGCGCCAGCAGCCAAGTTGGGGCGGGGGAAGAGACCCAGTACTTC. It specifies CASSQVGAGEETQYF.